The next 22 T cell receptor beta chains were all read from a single sample in a study of blood T cell repertoires in COVID-19. Assay used: immunoSEQ multiplex PCR; TCRdb lists only in-frame clones, some missing. The sample lists roughly 330,000 clones, 87% occurring once. Specimen: peripheral blood. All receptors come from a man aged 25-45 years with COVID-19, enrolled during active disease.

V gene TRBV3-1 (or the pseudogene TRBV3-2) combines with J gene TRBJ1-1, with D perhaps TRBD1 (5 bases). V lost 4 bases, J lost 4 bases, and 13 bases lay in between. Germline CDR1 is LGHDT and CDR2 is YNNKEL (reference sequence). The CDR3 has 14 amino acids. The CDR3, as DNA: TGTGCCAGCAGCCGGGGGGGTAGTGGCACTGAAGCTTTCTTT. Protein product: CASSRGGSGTEAFF.

The CDR3 bases are TGTGCCAGCAGGACAGGGCAAGAGACCCAGTACTTC. Protein sequence: CASRTGQETQYF. The chain is built from TRBV7-9 and TRBJ2-5, with TRBD1 identical over 7 bases. The germline CDR1 and CDR2 sequences are SEHNR and FQNEAQ (reference sequence). The CDR3 has 12 amino acids. V lost 6 bases to trimming and J lost 2 bases; unmatched junction nucleotides: 0.

The CDR3 DNA reads TGCAGCGTTGATATCCTAAACTATGGCTACACCTTC. It yields the protein CSVDILNYGYTF. This sequence joins TRBV29-1 and TRBJ1-2; D gene ambiguous. Deletions cut 3 bases from V and 2 bases from J, with 7 bases between. The CDR3 covers 12 residues. Germline V gives CDR1 SQVTM, CDR2 ANQGSEA.

This clone was observed once. This chain connects TRBV6-5 to TRBJ2-3; 8 positions match TRBD1. Germline V gene lookup returns CDR1 MNHEY and CDR2 SVGAGI. The V gene end was trimmed by 6 bases and the J gene end by 1 base; junction bases not matched to a gene: 3. This CDR3 is built from 14 residues. The CDR3 loop reads CASRVTGGTDTQYF. DNA for the CDR3: TGTGCCAGCAGGGTGACAGGGGGCACAGATACGCAGTATTTT.

V and J are TRBV28 and TRBJ2-1; 10 bases match TRBD2. Trimming took 0 bases from V and 5 from J; bases not matched to a gene: 4. Germline-derived CDR1 and CDR2 are MDHEN and SYDVKM. The CDR3 is 16 residues long. CDR3 sequence (DNA): TGTGCCAGCAGTTTATGGGCTAGCGGGAGTAACAATGAGCAGTTCTTC. Protein sequence: CASSLWASGSNNEQFF.

The chain joins TRBV7-3 to TRBJ2-1, with TRBD2 as a possible D gene (5 bases). CDR1 and CDR2 from the germline V gene are SGHTA and FQGTGA. V was shortened by 7 bases and J by 2 bases, with 18 bases between the two germline ends. The CDR3 runs 16 residues. The CDR3 spells CASKFLRRQPYNEQFF. The DNA of the CDR3 is TGTGCCAGCAAATTCTTACGGAGGCAGCCCTACAATGAGCAGTTCTTC.

The rearrangement links TRBV7-9 to TRBJ1-5; no firm D call. From germline, CDR1 is SEHNR and CDR2 FQNEAQ (reference sequence). This CDR3 region has 17 residues. Trimming cost V 5 bases and J 2 bases, with 19 bases left between them. The CDR3, as DNA: TGTGCCAGCAGCGCAAAACCCCTTGGTGCGGGCAATCAGCCCCAGCATTTT. Its translation is CASSAKPLGAGNQPQHF.

The gene calls are TRBV13 and TRBJ2-5, with 15 bases aligning to TRBD2. The germline V gene has CDR1 PRHDT and CDR2 FYEKMQ (reference sequence). Trimming removed 5 bases from V and 5 bases from J; junction bases left unmatched: 6. The length of the CDR3 is 16 residues. CDR3 region: CASSEGLAGGVETQYF. The CDR3 DNA is TGTGCCAGCAGCGAGGGACTAGCGGGAGGAGTGGAGACCCAGTACTTC.

This sequence joins TRBV6-4 and TRBJ2-1; TRBD2 matches 10 bases. The CDR3 loop spans 15 amino acids. V gave up 4 bases and J gave up 7 bases; unmatched junction bases: 7. The germline V gene has CDR1 MRHNA and CDR2 SNTAGT. The CDR3 sequence: CASSVSSGSLNEQFF. CDR3 DNA sequence: TGTGCCAGCAGTGTTTCTAGCGGGAGCTTGAATGAGCAGTTCTTC.

This chain connects TRBV4-3 to TRBJ2-1, with D possibly being TRBD2 (5 bases). Germline V lookup: CDR1 LGHNA, CDR2 YSLEER. The ends were cut back, 2 bases at V and 8 bases at J, with 16 bases in the middle. The CDR3 runs to 15 residues. CDR3 loop: CASSQSRRSADEQFF. The DNA for the CDR3 is TGCGCCAGCAGCCAATCGCGGAGGTCGGCCGATGAGCAGTTCTTC.

A word on this clone: Distinct nucleotide sequences in the sample also encode this CDR3. This sequence joins TRBV24-1 and TRBJ2-5; tentative D call: TRBD2 (6 bases). V lost 6 bases and J 4 bases, leaving 11 bases between the germline ends. Germline V gene sequence: CDR1 KGHDR, CDR2 SFDVKD. The CDR3 contains 13 residues. CDR3 loop: CATSPPGVETQYF. The CDR3, as DNA: TGTGCCACCAGTCCCCCGGGGGTAGAGACCCAGTACTTC.

The chain combines TRBV6-6 with TRBJ1-1; 11 bases align to TRBD1. Germline loops: CDR1 MNHNY, CDR2 SVGAGI (reference sequence). The length of the CDR3 is 15 residues. The junction had 10 bases not matched to a gene; V was cut back by 8 bases and J by 5 bases. The CDR3 spells CASVFMGTGGTEAFF. CDR3 DNA sequence: TGTGCCAGCGTATTTATGGGGACAGGGGGGACTGAAGCTTTCTTT.

The chain has TRBV18 and TRBJ2-7; 9 nucleotides line up with TRBD2. Trimming took 5 bases from V and 2 from J; bases not matched to a gene: 7. This CDR3 spans 15 amino acids. CDR1 is KGHSH, CDR2 LQKENI, per germline. CDR3 nucleotides: TGTGCCAGCTCAGGATTAGCGGGGGAGACCTACGAGCAGTACTTC. Translation gives CASSGLAGETYEQYF.

V gene TRBV7-8 combines with J gene TRBJ2-3; possibly TRBD2 for D (6 bases). V dropped 5 bases and J dropped 7 bases, with 10 bases sitting between them. Germline-derived CDR1 and CDR2 are SGHVS and FQNEAQ. CDR3 size: 12 residues. CDR3 DNA: TGTGCCAGCAGCCCGCGGACTAATACGCAGTATTTT. Residues: CASSPRTNTQYF.

About this clone: This same CDR3 is encoded by further DNA sequences in the sample. This chain's CDR3 is CASSYSGTGTYEQYF. CDR3 coding DNA: TGTGCCAGCAGTTACTCGGGGACAGGGACCTACGAGCAGTACTTC. This sequence joins TRBV6-5 and TRBJ2-7, with TRBD1 identical over 9 bases. There are 15 residues in the CDR3. J lost 2 bases, V lost 0 bases, and 2 bases had no gene match. The V gene's germline CDR1 is MNHEY and CDR2 SVGAGI.

The chain is built from TRBV5-1 and TRBJ2-7; D is ambiguous. The CDR3 consists of 14 residues. The V end lost 0 bases, the J end lost 5 bases, and 12 bases lay between the germline ends. Germline-derived CDR1 and CDR2 are SGHRS and YFSETQ. This CDR3 reads CASSLAPNQDEQYF. The DNA for the CDR3 is TGCGCCAGCAGCTTGGCCCCAAATCAGGACGAGCAGTACTTC.

This sequence joins TRBV5-1 and TRBJ2-3; perhaps TRBD1 as D (6 bases). The V end was cut by 6 bases, the J end by 6 bases, with 17 bases between. There are 14 residues in the CDR3. The germline V gene has CDR1 SGHRS and CDR2 YFSETQ. The CDR3 DNA reads as TGCGCCAGCATCCCGGGACAAATCGATGATACGCAGTATTTT. Its translation is CASIPGQIDDTQYF.

This rearrangement joins TRBV11-2 to TRBJ1-1, with D possibly matching TRBD1 (6 bases). The CDR3 is 15 residues long. Trimming removed 5 bases at V and 1 base at J, with 14 bases between. Germline V gene lookup returns CDR1 SGHAT and CDR2 FQNNGV. CDR3 sequence reads: CASSQSGHSNTEAFF. The CDR3 DNA sequence: TGTGCCAGCAGCCAATCGGGACACTCGAACACTGAAGCTTTCTTT.

This clone was observed a few times. The chain is built from TRBV9 and TRBJ2-7; tentatively, D is TRBD2 (5 bases). The V gene lost 0 bases and the J gene lost 6 bases, with 10 bases spanning the gap. CDR3 length: 13 amino acids. The germline gives CDR1 SGDLS, CDR2 YYNGEE. DNA for the CDR3: TGTGCCAGCAGCGTAGTGAGCGGCAGCGAGCAGTACTTC. It codes for CASSVVSGSEQYF.

This chain uses TRBV5-6 with TRBJ2-5, with 9 nucleotides matching TRBD1. The CDR3 totals 15 residues. Looked up from germline, CDR1 is SGHDT and CDR2 is YYEEEE. J gave up 5 bases and V 8 bases, and 13 bases lay outside the gene matches. CDR3 sequence reads: CASLPMGQGGETQYF. The DNA for the CDR3 is TGTGCCAGTCTGCCAATGGGACAGGGAGGCGAGACCCAGTACTTC.

The genes are TRBV5-4 and TRBJ1-2, with TRBD1 identical over 8 bases. The CDR3 has 16 amino acids. CDR1 is SGHNT, CDR2 YYREEE, per germline (reference sequence). V lost 2 bases to trimming and J lost 7 bases; unmatched junction nucleotides: 13. The CDR3 region is CASSFLPTGVRSGYTF. For the CDR3, the DNA is TGTGCCAGCAGCTTCCTACCGACAGGGGTAAGGTCTGGCTACACCTTC.

This sequence joins TRBV27 and TRBJ2-1; 8 bases match TRBD1. Germline V gives CDR1 MNHEY, CDR2 SMNVEV (reference sequence). With 4 bases clipped from V and 9 bases from J, the junction kept 11 bases outside the gene matches. The CDR3 length is 15 residues. The chain's CDR3 is CASSSGQGLIPEQFF. The CDR3 DNA reads as TGTGCCAGCAGTTCCGGACAGGGATTAATTCCTGAGCAGTTCTTC.